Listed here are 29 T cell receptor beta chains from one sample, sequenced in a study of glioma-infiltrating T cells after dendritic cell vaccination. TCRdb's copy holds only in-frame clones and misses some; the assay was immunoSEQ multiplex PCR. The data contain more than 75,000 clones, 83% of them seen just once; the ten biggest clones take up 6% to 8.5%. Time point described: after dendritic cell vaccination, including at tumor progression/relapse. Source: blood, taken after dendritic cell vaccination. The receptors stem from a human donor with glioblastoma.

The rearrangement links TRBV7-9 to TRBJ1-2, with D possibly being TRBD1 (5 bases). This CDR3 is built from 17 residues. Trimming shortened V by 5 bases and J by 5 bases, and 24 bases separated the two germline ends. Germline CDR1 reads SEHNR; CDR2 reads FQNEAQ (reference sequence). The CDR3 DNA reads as TGTGCCAGCAGCGGATCCGTTCTCGGGGGGGAAGTTTATGGCTACACCTTC. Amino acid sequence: CASSGSVLGGEVYGYTF.

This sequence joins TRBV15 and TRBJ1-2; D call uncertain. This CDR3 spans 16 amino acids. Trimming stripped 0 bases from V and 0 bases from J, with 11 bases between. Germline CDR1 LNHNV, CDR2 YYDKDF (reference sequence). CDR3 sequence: CATSREGRFPNYGYTF. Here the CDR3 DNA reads TGTGCCACCAGCAGAGAGGGCAGATTTCCTAACTATGGCTACACCTTC.

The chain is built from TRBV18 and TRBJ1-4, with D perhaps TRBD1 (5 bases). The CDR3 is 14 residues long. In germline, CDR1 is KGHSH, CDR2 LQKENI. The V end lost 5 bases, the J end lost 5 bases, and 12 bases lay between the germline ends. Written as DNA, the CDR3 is TGTGCCAGCTCAGAGGACGGACAAAATGAAAAACTGTTTTTT. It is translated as CASSEDGQNEKLFF. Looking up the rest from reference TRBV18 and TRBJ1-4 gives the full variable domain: NAGVMQNPRHLVRRRGQEARLRCSPMKGHSHVYWYRQLPEEGLKFMVYLQKENIIDESGMPKERFSAEFPKEGPSILRIQQVVRGDSAAYFCASSEDGQNEKLFFGSGTQLSVL.

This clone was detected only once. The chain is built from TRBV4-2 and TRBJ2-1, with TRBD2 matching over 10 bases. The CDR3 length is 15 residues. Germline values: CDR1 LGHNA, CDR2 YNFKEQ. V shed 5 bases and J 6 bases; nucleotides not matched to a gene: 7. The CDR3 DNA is TGTGCCAGCAGCGTACTAGCGGGGAGTGGCAATGAGCAGTTCTTC. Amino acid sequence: CASSVLAGSGNEQFF.

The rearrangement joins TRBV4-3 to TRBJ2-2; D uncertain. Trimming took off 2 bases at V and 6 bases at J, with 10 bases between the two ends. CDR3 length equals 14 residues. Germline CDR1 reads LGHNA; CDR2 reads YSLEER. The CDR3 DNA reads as TGCGCCAGCAGCCAAAACGTGGTAGCCGGGGAGCTGTTTTTT. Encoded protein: CASSQNVVAGELFF.

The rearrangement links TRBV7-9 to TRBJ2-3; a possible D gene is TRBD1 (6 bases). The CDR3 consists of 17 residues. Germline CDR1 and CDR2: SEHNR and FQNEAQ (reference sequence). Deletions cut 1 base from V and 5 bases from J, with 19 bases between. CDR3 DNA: TGTGCCAGCAGCTTAGTGAAGGGGGACCTTGGGATAGATACGCAGTATTTT. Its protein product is CASSLVKGDLGIDTQYF. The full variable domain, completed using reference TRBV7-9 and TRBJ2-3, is DTGVSQNPRHKITKRGQNVTFRCDPISEHNRLYWYRQTLGQGPEFLTYFQNEAQLEKSRLLSDRFSAERPKGSFSTLEIQRTEQGDSAMYLCASSLVKGDLGIDTQYFGPGTRLTVL.

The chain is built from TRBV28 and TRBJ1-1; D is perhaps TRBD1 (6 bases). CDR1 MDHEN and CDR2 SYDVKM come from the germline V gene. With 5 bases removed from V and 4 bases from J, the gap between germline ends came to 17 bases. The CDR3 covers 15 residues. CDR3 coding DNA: TGTGCCAGCAGTACCTCAGGGGTTATTAGCACTGAAGCTTTCTTT. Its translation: CASSTSGVISTEAFF.

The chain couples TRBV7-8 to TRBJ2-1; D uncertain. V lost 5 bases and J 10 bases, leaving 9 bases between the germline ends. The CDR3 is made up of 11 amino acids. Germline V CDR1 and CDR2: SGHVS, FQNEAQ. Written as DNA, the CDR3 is TGTGCCAGCAGCACCTACAGCGAGCAGTTCTTC. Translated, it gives CASSTYSEQFF.

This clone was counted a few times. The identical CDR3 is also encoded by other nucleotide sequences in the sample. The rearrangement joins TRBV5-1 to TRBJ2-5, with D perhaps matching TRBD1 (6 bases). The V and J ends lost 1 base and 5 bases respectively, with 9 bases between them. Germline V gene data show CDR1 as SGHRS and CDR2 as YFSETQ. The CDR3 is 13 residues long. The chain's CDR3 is CASSLQGPETQYF. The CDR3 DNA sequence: TGCGCCAGCAGCTTGCAGGGGCCGGAGACCCAGTACTTC.

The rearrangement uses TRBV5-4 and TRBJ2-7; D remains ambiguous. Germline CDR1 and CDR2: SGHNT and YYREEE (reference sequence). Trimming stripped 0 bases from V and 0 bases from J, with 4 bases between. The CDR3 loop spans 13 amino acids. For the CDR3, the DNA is TGTGCCAGCAGCTTGGCGTACTCCTACGAGCAGTACTTC. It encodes CASSLAYSYEQYF.

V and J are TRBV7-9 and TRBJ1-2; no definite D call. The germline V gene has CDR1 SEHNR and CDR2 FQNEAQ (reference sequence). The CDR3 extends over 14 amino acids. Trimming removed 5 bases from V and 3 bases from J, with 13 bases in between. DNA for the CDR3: TGTGCCAGCAGCCCCACGGAAGAGGACTATGGCTACACCTTC. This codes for CASSPTEEDYGYTF.

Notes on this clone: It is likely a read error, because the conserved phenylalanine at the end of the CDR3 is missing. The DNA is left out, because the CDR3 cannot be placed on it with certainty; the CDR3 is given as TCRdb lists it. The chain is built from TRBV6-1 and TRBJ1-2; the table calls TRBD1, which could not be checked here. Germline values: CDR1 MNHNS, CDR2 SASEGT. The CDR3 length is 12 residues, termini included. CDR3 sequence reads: CASSEFGRGQGL.

The CDR3 loop is CASSPRDTVSGYTF. The DNA of the CDR3 is TGTGCCAGTAGTCCGCGGGATACGGTGTCTGGCTACACCTTC. This sequence joins TRBV19 and TRBJ1-2; D gene ambiguous. The germline V gene encodes CDR1 LNHDA and CDR2 SQIVND (reference sequence). The CDR3 consists of 14 residues. V was cut by 5 bases and J by 7 bases, with 17 bases left in between.

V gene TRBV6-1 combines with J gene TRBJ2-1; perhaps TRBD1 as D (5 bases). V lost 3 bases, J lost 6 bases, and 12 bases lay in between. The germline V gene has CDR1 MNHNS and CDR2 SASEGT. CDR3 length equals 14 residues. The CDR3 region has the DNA TGTGCCAGCAGTGACTCCGGACACCCCAATGAGCAGTTCTTC. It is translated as CASSDSGHPNEQFF.

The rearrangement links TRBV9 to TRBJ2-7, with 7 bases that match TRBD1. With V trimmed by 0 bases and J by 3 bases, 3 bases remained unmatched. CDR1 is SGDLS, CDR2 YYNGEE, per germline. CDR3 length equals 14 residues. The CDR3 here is CASSVETGSYEQYF. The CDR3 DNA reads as TGTGCCAGCAGCGTAGAGACAGGGAGCTACGAGCAGTACTTC. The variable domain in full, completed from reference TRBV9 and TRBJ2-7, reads DSGVTQTPKHLITATGQRVTLRCSPRSGDLSVYWYQQSLDQGLQFLIQYYNGEERAKGNILERFSAQQFPDLHSELNLSSLELGDSALYFCASSVETGSYEQYFGPGTRLTVT.

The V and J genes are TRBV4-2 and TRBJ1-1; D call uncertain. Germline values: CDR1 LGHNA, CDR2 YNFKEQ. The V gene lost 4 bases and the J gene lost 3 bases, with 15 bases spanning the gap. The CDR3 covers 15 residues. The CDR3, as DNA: TGTGCCAGCAGCCTACGACTGAGGGTGGACACTGAAGCTTTCTTT. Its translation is CASSLRLRVDTEAFF.

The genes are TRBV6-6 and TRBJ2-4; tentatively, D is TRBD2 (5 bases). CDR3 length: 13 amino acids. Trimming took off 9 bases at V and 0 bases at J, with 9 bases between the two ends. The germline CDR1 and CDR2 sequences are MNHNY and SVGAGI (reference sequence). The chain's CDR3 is CASLALAKNIQYF. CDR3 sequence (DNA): TGTGCCAGTTTAGCGTTAGCCAAAAACATTCAGTACTTC.

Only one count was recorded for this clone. CDR3 loop: CASSSPGTSGSEQYF. As DNA, the CDR3 is TGTGCCAGCAGTTCCCCAGGGACTAGCGGAAGCGAGCAGTACTTC. The chain couples TRBV6-6 to TRBJ2-7; 11 nucleotides line up with TRBD2. The V segment lost 4 bases and the J segment 6 bases; nucleotides outside the gene matches: 8. The CDR3 spans 15 residues. CDR1 is MNHNY, CDR2 SVGAGI, per germline (reference sequence).

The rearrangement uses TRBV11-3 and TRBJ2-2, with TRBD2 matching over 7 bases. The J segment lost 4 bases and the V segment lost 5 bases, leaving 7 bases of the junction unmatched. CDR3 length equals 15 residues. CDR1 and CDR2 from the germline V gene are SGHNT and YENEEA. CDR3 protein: CASSPPGGSTGELFF. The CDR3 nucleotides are TGTGCCAGCAGCCCTCCCGGCGGGAGCACCGGGGAGCTGTTTTTT.

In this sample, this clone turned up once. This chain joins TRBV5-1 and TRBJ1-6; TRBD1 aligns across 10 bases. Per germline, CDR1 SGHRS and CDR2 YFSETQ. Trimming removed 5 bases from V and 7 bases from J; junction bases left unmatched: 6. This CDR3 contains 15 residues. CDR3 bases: TGCGCCAGCAGTAAACCGGGACAGGGGAATTCACCCCTCCACTTT. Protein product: CASSKPGQGNSPLHF. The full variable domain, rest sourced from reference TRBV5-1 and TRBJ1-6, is KAGVTQTPRYLIKTRGQQVTLSCSPISGHRSVSWYQQTPGQGLQFLFEYFSETQRNKGNFPGRFSGRQFSNSRSEMNVSTLELGDSALYLCASSKPGQGNSPLHFGNGTRLTVT.

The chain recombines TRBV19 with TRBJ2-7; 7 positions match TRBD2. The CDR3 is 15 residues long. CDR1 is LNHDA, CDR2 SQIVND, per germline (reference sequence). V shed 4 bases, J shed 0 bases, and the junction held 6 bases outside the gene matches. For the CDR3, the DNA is TGTGCCAGTAGTAGAAGGGCGGGGGACTCCTACGAGCAGTACTTC. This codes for CASSRRAGDSYEQYF.

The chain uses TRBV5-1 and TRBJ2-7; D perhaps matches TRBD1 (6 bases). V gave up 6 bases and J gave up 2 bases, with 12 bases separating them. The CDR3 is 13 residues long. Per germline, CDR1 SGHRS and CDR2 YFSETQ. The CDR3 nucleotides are TGCGCCAGCACCCGGGACACCGCCTACGAGCAGTACTTC. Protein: CASTRDTAYEQYF. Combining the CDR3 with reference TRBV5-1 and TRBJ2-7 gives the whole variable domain KAGVTQTPRYLIKTRGQQVTLSCSPISGHRSVSWYQQTPGQGLQFLFEYFSETQRNKGNFPGRFSGRQFSNSRSEMNVSTLELGDSALYLCASTRDTAYEQYFGPGTRLTVT.

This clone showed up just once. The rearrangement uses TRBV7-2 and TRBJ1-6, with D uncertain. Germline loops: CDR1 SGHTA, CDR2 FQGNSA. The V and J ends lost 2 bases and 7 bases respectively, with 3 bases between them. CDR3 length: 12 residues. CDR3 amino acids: CASSLTNSPLHF. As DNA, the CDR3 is TGTGCCAGCAGCTTAACAAATTCACCCCTCCACTTT.

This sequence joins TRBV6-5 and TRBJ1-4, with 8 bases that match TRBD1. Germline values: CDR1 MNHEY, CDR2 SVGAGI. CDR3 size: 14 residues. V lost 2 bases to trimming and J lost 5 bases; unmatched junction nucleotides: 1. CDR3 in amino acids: CASSYRTGNEKLFF. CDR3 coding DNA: TGTGCCAGCAGTTACAGGACAGGGAATGAAAAACTGTTTTTT.

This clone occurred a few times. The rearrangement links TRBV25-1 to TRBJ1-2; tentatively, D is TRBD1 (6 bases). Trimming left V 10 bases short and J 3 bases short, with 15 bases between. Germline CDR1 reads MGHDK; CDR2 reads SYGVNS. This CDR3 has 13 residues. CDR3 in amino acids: CATSRDIYYGYTF. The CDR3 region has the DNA TGTGCCACCTCCCGGGACATCTACTATGGCTACACCTTC.

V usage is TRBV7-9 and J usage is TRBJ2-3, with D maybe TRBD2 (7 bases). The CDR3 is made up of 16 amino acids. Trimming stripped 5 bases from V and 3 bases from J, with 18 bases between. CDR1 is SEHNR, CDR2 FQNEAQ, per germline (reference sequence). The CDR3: CASSPVGGPVTDTQYF. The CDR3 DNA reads TGTGCCAGCAGCCCAGTGGGGGGGCCTGTGACAGATACGCAGTATTTT.

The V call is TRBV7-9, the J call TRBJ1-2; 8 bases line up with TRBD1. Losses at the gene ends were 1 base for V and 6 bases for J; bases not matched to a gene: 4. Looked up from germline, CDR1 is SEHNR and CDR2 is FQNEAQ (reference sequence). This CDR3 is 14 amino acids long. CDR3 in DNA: TGTGCCAGCAGCTTAGTCAGGGGGCGGGATGGCTACACCTTC. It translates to CASSLVRGRDGYTF.

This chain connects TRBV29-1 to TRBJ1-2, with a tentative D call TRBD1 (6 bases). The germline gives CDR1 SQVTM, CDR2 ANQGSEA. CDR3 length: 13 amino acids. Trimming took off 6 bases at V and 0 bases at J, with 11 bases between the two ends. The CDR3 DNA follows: TGCAGCGTCAGGGACACCCCTAACTATGGCTACACCTTC. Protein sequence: CSVRDTPNYGYTF.

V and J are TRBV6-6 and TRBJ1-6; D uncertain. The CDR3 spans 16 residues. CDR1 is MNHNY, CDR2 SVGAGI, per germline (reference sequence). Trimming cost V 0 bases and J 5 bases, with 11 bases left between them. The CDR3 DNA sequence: TGTGCCAGCAGTTACTCGCTCCGGGGTGATAATTCACCCCTCCACTTT. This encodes CASSYSLRGDNSPLHF.